The TCR beta chain under discussion was sequenced for a study of Graves' ophthalmopathy and Graves' hyperthyroidism. The CDR3 sequence is 12 residues long. Trimming pared 4 bases from V and 6 bases from J, leaving 10 bases between. From germline, CDR1 is SGHRS and CDR2 YFSETQ. This clonotype has at least ten counts. The antigen is undetermined. Investigators amplified TCR beta CDR3 regions from RNA transcripts. HTBI primers were employed in first-round RT-PCR, then a second-round multiplex PCR followed. TCRdb analysed the multiplex PCR reads with MiXCR anew, one entry per CDR3 protein. The sample has 660,000 or so distinct CDR3 sequences, more than 40% seen once. Orbital computed tomography, together with clinical symptoms, serum thyroxine, TRAb and thyroid ultrasound, was used for diagnosis. Study-level points and caveats: The majority of expanded thyroid clonotypes above 0.001 frequency also occurred in blood.

The sequence was collected from an adult man with Graves' ophthalmopathy. The genes are TRBV5-1 and TRBJ1-1; perhaps TRBD1 as D (5 bases). Sequences were obtained from peripheral blood. CDR3 sequence: CASSGRGAEAFF. For the CDR3, the DNA is TGCGCCAGCAGCGGGAGGGGAGCTGAAGCTTTCTTT.